This T cell receptor beta chain emerged from a study of shared clonotypes between healthy human individuals. This CDR3 spans 12 amino acids. Germline-derived CDR1 and CDR2 are SQVTM and ANQGSEA. V dropped 8 bases and J dropped 3; count of bases not matched to a gene: 4. Sequencing used immunoSEQ multiplex PCR; TCRdb keeps in-frame clones, though not all of them. This sample has roughly 2 million clones, with approximately 94% found just once. Terminally differentiated effector memory CD45RA+ cells were excluded from the naive CD8 cells, which were CD45RO-negative and positively selected for CCR7. This chain links TRBV29-1 with TRBJ2-7; 10 bases are a match to TRBD2. This TCR was recovered from a man between 18 and 35 years old in good health. The sequencing sample was made of naive CD8+ T cells sorted from blood. CDR3 region: CSIRTSGYEQYF. Written as DNA, the CDR3 is TGCAGCATTCGGACTAGCGGCTACGAGCAGTACTTC.